One and the same sample provided the 3 T cell receptor beta chains below, sequenced in a study of T cell clonality in common variable immunodeficiency. Data came from immunoSEQ multiplex PCR; TCRdb stores just in-frame clones and leaves some out. In total the sample includes approximately 34,000 clones, none of them seen once. Sequencing used peripheral blood mononuclear cells. The source is a person between 18 and 75 years old in good health.

This clone was seen repeatedly, ten times or more. The CDR3 extends 3 residues past the end of the read, so its final part is completed from the germline J gene. V is TRBV19 and J is TRBJ2-1, with D tentatively TRBD1 (6 bases). CDR3 length equals 14 residues. CDR1 LNHDA and CDR2 SQIVND come from the germline V gene (reference sequence). V lost 11 bases, J lost 1 base, and 15 bases lay in between. The CDR3 region is CASLRQASYNEQFF. The CDR3 DNA, read in part, is TGTGCCTCCCTCAGACAGGCGTCCTACAATGAG.

The table lists this clone with many counts. The DNA ends 3 residues before the CDR3 does, and the rest of the CDR3 is filled in from the germline J gene. V is TRBV7-6 and J is TRBJ2-1; the D gene is possibly TRBD2 (5 bases). Germline V CDR1 and CDR2: SGHVS, FNYEAQ. The CDR3 sequence is 16 residues long. Trimming removed 5 bases from V and 3 bases from J, with 17 bases in between. The CDR3 reads CASSRTPLGDYNEQFF. CDR3 DNA, as far as it was read: TGTGCCAGCAGCCGTACCCCACTAGGCGACTACAATGAG.

At least ten counts were recorded for this clone. With the read ending 3 residues before the CDR3 end, the germline J gene is used to fill in that end. V usage is TRBV2 and J usage is TRBJ2-1; TRBD2 is a possible D gene (6 bases). The CDR3 loop spans 13 amino acids. Trimming removed 6 bases at V and 8 bases at J, with 14 bases between. CDR1 SNHLY and CDR2 FYNNEI come from the germline V gene. CDR3 sequence: CASRLGLRYEQFF. CDR3 DNA, as far as it was read: TGTGCCAGCAGATTGGGACTCAGATATGAG.